Each of the 23 T cell receptor beta chains below was sequenced from the same sample in a study of radiotherapy plus CTLA-4 blockade in lung cancer. Profiling relied on immunoSEQ multiplex PCR, and the TCRdb table lists in-frame clones only, not all of them. The sample carries 35,000 to 50,000 clones, about 67% recorded once. The material sequenced was peripheral blood, taken from a patient treated with radiotherapy plus ipilimumab. These receptors were taken from a human donor with non-small cell lung cancer who had a partial response to radiotherapy plus ipilimumab.

The V call is TRBV5-1, the J call TRBJ1-1; 9 nucleotides align to TRBD1. V lost 4 bases to trimming and J lost 4 bases; unmatched junction nucleotides: 11. The length of the CDR3 is 16 residues. Germline CDR1 SGHRS, CDR2 YFSETQ. This CDR3 reads CASSKEGQGGGTEAFF. CDR3 DNA sequence: TGCGCCAGCAGCAAAGAGGGACAGGGTGGCGGCACTGAAGCTTTCTTT.

The rearrangement links TRBV11-2 to TRBJ2-5, with 8 bases fitting TRBD2. This CDR3 contains 14 residues. Unmatched junction bases numbered 10, after V lost 8 bases and J lost 5 bases. Germline V gene sequence: CDR1 SGHAT, CDR2 FQNNGV. The CDR3 sequence is CASLHGLAEETQYF. CDR3 nucleotides: TGTGCCAGCCTGCACGGACTAGCTGAGGAGACCCAGTACTTC. The full variable domain, completed using reference TRBV11-2 and TRBJ2-5, is EAGVAQSPRYKIIEKRQSVAFWCNPISGHATLYWYQQILGQGPKLLIQFQNNGVVDDSQLPKDRFSAERLKGVDSTLKIQPAKLEDSAVYLCASLHGLAEETQYFGPGTRLLVL.

The CDR3 here is CASSQAGQPKNTEAFF. CDR3 nucleotide sequence: TGTGCCAGCAGCCAGGCGGGACAGCCCAAGAACACTGAAGCTTTCTTT. The chain recombines TRBV7-9 with TRBJ1-1, with 7 bases identical to TRBD1. Unmatched junction bases numbered 10, after V lost 5 bases and J lost 1 base. CDR1 and CDR2 from the germline V gene are SEHNR and FQNEAQ (reference sequence). The CDR3 is made up of 16 amino acids.

This chain uses TRBV9 with TRBJ2-5; D not resolved. CDR1 SGDLS and CDR2 YYNGEE come from the germline V gene. This CDR3 is built from 14 residues. Between the trimmed V and J ends, which lost 4 bases and 5 bases, there was a span of 15 bases. CDR3 amino acids: CASSTRPVGETQYF. DNA of the CDR3: TGTGCCAGCAGCACCCGCCCCGTTGGCGAGACCCAGTACTTC.

The chain is built from TRBV6-1 and TRBJ1-5; 7 bases are shared with TRBD1. CDR1 and CDR2 (germline): MNHNS, SASEGT. This CDR3 is 15 amino acids long. After removal of 5 bases from V and 5 bases from J, the junction contained 9 bases not matched to a gene. CDR3 amino acids: CASSRGQFVYQPQHF. CDR3 bases: TGTGCCAGCAGTCGGGGACAGTTTGTATATCAGCCCCAGCATTTT.

The CDR3 sequence is CASSYGTYEQYF. The CDR3, as DNA: TGTGCCAGCAGCTACGGGACCTACGAGCAGTACTTC. The chain recombines TRBV5-4 with TRBJ2-7; weak D call: TRBD2 (5 bases). The CDR3 sequence is 12 residues long. Germline CDR1 SGHNT, CDR2 YYREEE (reference sequence). V lost 3 bases and J lost 2, with 6 bases in between.

The J gene is TRBJ1-1, the V gene TRBV2, with D tentatively TRBD1 (5 bases). The CDR3 consists of 11 residues. The germline V gene encodes CDR1 SNHLY and CDR2 FYNNEI. V lost 7 bases and J lost 4, with 7 bases in between. CDR3 nucleotides: TGTGCCAGCACCAGGGCCACTGAAGCTTTCTTT. It encodes CASTRATEAFF.

The chain couples TRBV5-4 to TRBJ1-2; D is uncertain. The CDR3 runs to 12 residues. Between the trimmed V and J ends, which lost 2 bases and 4 bases, there was a span of 6 bases. Germline lookup yields CDR1 SGHNT and CDR2 YYREEE (reference sequence). CDR3 sequence reads: CASSLSGYGYTF. CDR3 nucleotide sequence: TGTGCCAGCAGCTTATCCGGCTATGGCTACACCTTC.

The chain is built from TRBV2 and TRBJ2-2, with D tentatively TRBD1 (6 bases). The V gene's germline CDR1 is SNHLY and CDR2 FYNNEI. Trimming shortened V by 6 bases and J by 6 bases, and 17 bases separated the two germline ends. This CDR3 contains 15 residues. This CDR3 is CASRTGQRGAGELFF. In nucleotides, the CDR3 is TGTGCCAGCAGGACAGGACAGCGAGGGGCCGGGGAGCTGTTTTTT.

This clone was seen only a few times. This chain links TRBV6-4 with TRBJ2-5, with 7 bases that match TRBD2. Germline-derived CDR1 and CDR2 are MRHNA and SNTAGT. V was clipped by 6 bases and J by 5 bases; unmatched bases: 12. The CDR3 is 15 residues long. Here the CDR3 reads CASSPWAGDRETQYF. The CDR3, as DNA: TGTGCCAGCAGCCCCTGGGCGGGAGATCGCGAGACCCAGTACTTC.

This chain links TRBV2 with TRBJ1-3; 9 bases agree with TRBD1. Germline assignment: CDR1 SNHLY and CDR2 FYNNEI. J lost 4 bases, V lost 7 bases, and 5 bases had no gene match. The CDR3 totals 14 residues. The DNA for the CDR3 is TGTGCCAGCAAACGGGACAGGGCCGGAAACACCATATATTTT. Amino acid sequence: CASKRDRAGNTIYF.

The chain recombines TRBV5-1 with TRBJ1-1; tentatively, D is TRBD1 (6 bases). Germline CDR1 reads SGHRS; CDR2 reads YFSETQ. Deletions cut 3 bases from V and 3 bases from J, with 18 bases between. The CDR3 length is 16 residues. In DNA form, the CDR3 reads TGCGCCAGCAGCTCGCAACCACAGGGCAGGGACACTGAAGCTTTCTTT. It codes for CASSSQPQGRDTEAFF.

The V and J genes are TRBV6-1 and TRBJ1-5; 9 nucleotides line up with TRBD1. The CDR3 extends over 18 amino acids. CDR1 is MNHNS and CDR2 is SASEGT in the germline V gene. V shed 4 bases, J shed 3 bases, and the junction held 13 bases outside the gene matches. The CDR3: CASSVKPGQGLINQPQHF. The CDR3 DNA follows: TGTGCCAGCAGTGTAAAACCGGGACAGGGTCTAATCAATCAGCCCCAGCATTTT.

Comments on this clone: At one boundary the junction diverges from the germline segment, which might be a read error. This chain links TRBV7-7 with TRBJ2-2; 7 positions agree with TRBD2. This CDR3 region has 15 residues. Germline V CDR1 and CDR2: SSHAT, FNYEAQ (reference sequence). CDR3 sequence reads: CASSSERDFTGELFF. CDR3 coding DNA: TGTGCTAGCAGCTCAGAGCGGGACTTCACCGGGGAGCTGTTTTTT.

Of note for this clone: One junction end disagrees with the germline gene, perhaps due to a read error. This chain joins TRBV7-7 and TRBJ2-1; TRBD2 matches 10 bases. The CDR3 totals 16 residues. Germline lookup yields CDR1 SSHAT and CDR2 FNYEAQ (reference sequence). CDR3 in DNA: TGTGCTAGCAGCTTAGGGCTAGCGGGGGTTAACAATGAGCAGTTCTTC. Its protein product is CASSLGLAGVNNEQFF. Full variable domain (missing parts from reference TRBV7-7 and TRBJ2-1): GAGVSQSPRYKVTKRGQDVTLRCDPISSHATLYWYQQALGQGPEFLTYFNYEAQPDKSGLPSDRFSAERPEGSISTLTIQRTEQRDSAMYRCASSLGLAGVNNEQFFGPGTRLTVL.

The rearrangement joins TRBV6-1 to TRBJ2-2; TRBD1 might be the D (6 bases). Looked up from germline, CDR1 is MNHNS and CDR2 is SASEGT. This CDR3 is 15 amino acids long. Trimming pared 3 bases from V and 3 bases from J, leaving 11 bases between. The CDR3, as DNA: TGTGCCAGCAGTGATAGGCAGGGGTACACCGGGGAGCTGTTTTTT. It encodes CASSDRQGYTGELFF.

This sequence joins TRBV9 and TRBJ1-1; D not certain. Germline CDR1 and CDR2: SGDLS and YYNGEE. Trimming cost V 4 bases and J 3 bases, with 22 bases left between them. CDR3 length equals 17 residues. CDR3 loop: CASSPLGSSPQHTEAFF. The CDR3 nucleotides read TGTGCCAGCAGCCCCCTTGGGAGTAGCCCGCAGCACACTGAAGCTTTCTTT.

This clone was detected only a few times. This chain connects TRBV5-8 to TRBJ1-5, with unresolved D. The CDR3 totals 15 residues. Germline CDR1 SGHTS, CDR2 YDEGEE. Between the trimmed V and J ends, which lost 0 bases and 7 bases, there was a span of 14 bases. The CDR3 protein is CASSLEHLRRQPQHF. In DNA form, the CDR3 reads TGTGCCAGCAGCTTGGAGCACCTTCGGAGACAGCCCCAGCATTTT.

V usage is TRBV19 and J usage is TRBJ1-5; a weak D match, TRBD1 (5 bases). Germline-derived CDR1 and CDR2 are LNHDA and SQIVND (reference sequence). The CDR3 extends over 15 amino acids. The V end lost 2 bases, the J end lost 2 bases, and 10 bases lay between the germline ends. Here the CDR3 DNA reads TGTGCCAGTAGTATAACAGGAACTGGCAATCAGCCCCAGCATTTT. Amino acids: CASSITGTGNQPQHF. Together with reference TRBV19 and TRBJ1-5, the CDR3 gives the full variable domain: DGGITQSPKYLFRKEGQNVTLSCEQNLNHDAMYWYRQDPGQGLRLIYYSQIVNDFQKGDIAEGYSVSREKKESFPLTVTSAQKNPTAFYLCASSITGTGNQPQHFGDGTRLSIL.

This clone was seen more than once but under ten times. The chain recombines TRBV5-1 with TRBJ2-1; D may be TRBD1 (7 bases). V was trimmed by 5 bases and J by 16 bases, leaving 16 bases between them. Germline lookup yields CDR1 SGHRS and CDR2 YFSETQ. The CDR3 is 11 residues long. CDR3 nucleotide sequence: TGCGCCAGCAGTGCAGGGGGGACGACTTTCTTC. Protein: CASSAGGTTFF.

The chain couples TRBV27 to TRBJ2-2, with TRBD1 matching over 12 bases. The CDR3 length is 16 residues. V was clipped by 8 bases and J by 6 bases; unmatched bases: 10. The germline V gene has CDR1 MNHEY and CDR2 SMNVEV (reference sequence). CDR3 sequence (DNA): TGTGCCAGCCGGGACAGGGGGCTAGTTCTTGCCGGGGAGCTGTTTTTT. Its translation: CASRDRGLVLAGELFF.

Only a few counts were recorded for this clone. The chain is built from TRBV7-3 and TRBJ2-2; weak D call: TRBD2 (6 bases). In germline, CDR1 is SGHTA, CDR2 FQGTGA. Between the trimmed V and J ends, which lost 1 base and 6 bases, there was a span of 9 bases. The CDR3 spans 14 residues. The CDR3 protein is CASSLMSGPGELFF. The DNA for the CDR3 is TGTGCCAGCAGCTTAATGAGCGGGCCCGGGGAGCTGTTTTTT.

V and J are TRBV7-2 and TRBJ1-1, with D perhaps TRBD1 (6 bases). The CDR3 length is 15 residues. V was cut by 0 bases and J by 1 base, with 9 bases left in between. Germline CDR1 is SGHTA and CDR2 is FQGNSA. CDR3 DNA sequence: TGTGCCAGCAGCTTAGCAGCGGGACAGAACACTGAAGCTTTCTTT. This codes for CASSLAAGQNTEAFF. Looking up the rest from reference TRBV7-2 and TRBJ1-1 gives the full variable domain: GAGVSQSPSNKVTEKGKDVELRCDPISGHTALYWYRQSLGQGLEFLIYFQGNSAPDKSGLPSDRFSAERTGGSVSTLTIQRTQQEDSAVYLCASSLAAGQNTEAFFGQGTRLTVV.